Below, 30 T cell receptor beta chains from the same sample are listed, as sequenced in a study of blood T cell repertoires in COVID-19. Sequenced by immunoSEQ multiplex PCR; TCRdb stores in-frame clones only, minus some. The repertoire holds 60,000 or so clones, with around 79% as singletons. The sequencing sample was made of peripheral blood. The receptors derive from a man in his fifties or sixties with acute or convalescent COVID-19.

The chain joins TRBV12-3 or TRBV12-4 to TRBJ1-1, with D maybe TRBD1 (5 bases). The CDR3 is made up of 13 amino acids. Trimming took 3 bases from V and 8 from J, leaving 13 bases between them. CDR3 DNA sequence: TGTGCCAGCAGTTTGGCCCAGACAGTAGAAGCTTTCTTT. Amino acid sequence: CASSLAQTVEAFF.

The CDR3 nucleotides are TGTGCCAGCAAAGACAGGGACACTGAAGCTTTCTTT. This translates into CASKDRDTEAFF. The V and J genes are TRBV6-5 and TRBJ1-1; 7 nucleotides line up with TRBD1. This CDR3 comprises 12 residues. The germline V gene encodes CDR1 MNHEY and CDR2 SVGAGI. V lost 7 bases and J lost 3; bases outside the gene matches: 2.

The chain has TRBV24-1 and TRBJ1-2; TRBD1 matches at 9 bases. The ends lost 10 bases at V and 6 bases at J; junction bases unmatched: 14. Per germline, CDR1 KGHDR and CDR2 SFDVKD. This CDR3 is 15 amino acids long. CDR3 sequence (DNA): TGTGCCACTAGCTCCGGACAGGGGTCACGGAATGGCTACACCTTC. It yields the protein CATSSGQGSRNGYTF.

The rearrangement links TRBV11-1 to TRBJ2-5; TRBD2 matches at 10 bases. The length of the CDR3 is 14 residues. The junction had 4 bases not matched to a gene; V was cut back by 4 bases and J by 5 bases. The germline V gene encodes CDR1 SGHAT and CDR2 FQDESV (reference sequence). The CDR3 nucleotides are TGTGCCAGCAGCTCCGAGCGGGGGGGGGAGACCCAGTACTTC. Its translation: CASSSERGGETQYF.

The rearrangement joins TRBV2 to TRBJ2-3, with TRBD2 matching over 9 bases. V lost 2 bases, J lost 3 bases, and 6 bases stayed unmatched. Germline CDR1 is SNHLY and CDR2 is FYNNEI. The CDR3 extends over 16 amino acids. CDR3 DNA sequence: TGTGCCAGCAGTGAAAGAGCGGGGGGCATGACAGATACGCAGTATTTT. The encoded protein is CASSERAGGMTDTQYF.

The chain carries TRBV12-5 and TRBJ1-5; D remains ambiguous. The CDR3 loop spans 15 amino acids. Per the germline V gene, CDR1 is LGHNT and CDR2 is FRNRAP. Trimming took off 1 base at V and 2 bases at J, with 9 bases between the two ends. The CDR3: CASGLASGRNQPQHF. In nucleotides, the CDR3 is TGTGCTAGTGGTTTGGCCTCTGGGCGCAATCAGCCCCAGCATTTT.

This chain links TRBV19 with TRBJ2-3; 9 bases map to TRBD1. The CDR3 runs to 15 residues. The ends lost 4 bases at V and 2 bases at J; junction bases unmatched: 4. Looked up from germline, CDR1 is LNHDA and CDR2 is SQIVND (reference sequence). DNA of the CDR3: TGTGCCAGTAGTAGGGGGACAGGGAACACAGATACGCAGTATTTT. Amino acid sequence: CASSRGTGNTDTQYF.

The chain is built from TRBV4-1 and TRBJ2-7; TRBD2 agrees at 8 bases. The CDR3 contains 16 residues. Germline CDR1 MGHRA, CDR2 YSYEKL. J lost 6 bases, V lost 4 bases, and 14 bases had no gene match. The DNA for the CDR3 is TGCGCCAGCAGCCTCCTTGCGGGGGGAGGCCTCTTCGAGCAGTACTTC. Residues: CASSLLAGGGLFEQYF.

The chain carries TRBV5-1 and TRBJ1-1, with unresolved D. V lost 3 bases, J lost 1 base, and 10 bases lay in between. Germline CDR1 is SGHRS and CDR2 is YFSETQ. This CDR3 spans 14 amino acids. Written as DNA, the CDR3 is TGCGCCAGCAGCTGGGGAGTGGAGAACACTGAAGCTTTCTTT. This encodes CASSWGVENTEAFF.

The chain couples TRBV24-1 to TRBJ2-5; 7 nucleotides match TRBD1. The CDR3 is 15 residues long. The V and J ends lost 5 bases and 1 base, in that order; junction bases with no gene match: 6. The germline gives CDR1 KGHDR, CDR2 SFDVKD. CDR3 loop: CATSGTGQIQETQYF. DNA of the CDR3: TGTGCCACCAGTGGGACAGGTCAGATCCAAGAGACCCAGTACTTC.

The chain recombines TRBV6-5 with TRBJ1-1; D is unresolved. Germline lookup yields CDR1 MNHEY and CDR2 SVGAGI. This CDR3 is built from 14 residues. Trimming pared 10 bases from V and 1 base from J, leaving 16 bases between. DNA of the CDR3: TGTGCCACCTGTCACTCAGCCCCGAACACTGAAGCTTTCTTT. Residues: CATCHSAPNTEAFF.

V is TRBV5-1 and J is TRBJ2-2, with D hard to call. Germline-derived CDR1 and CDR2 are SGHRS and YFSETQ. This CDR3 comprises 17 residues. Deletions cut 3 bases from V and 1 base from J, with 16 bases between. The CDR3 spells CASSSMEIAQNTGELFF. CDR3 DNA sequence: TGCGCCAGCAGCTCGATGGAGATAGCCCAGAACACCGGGGAGCTGTTTTTT.

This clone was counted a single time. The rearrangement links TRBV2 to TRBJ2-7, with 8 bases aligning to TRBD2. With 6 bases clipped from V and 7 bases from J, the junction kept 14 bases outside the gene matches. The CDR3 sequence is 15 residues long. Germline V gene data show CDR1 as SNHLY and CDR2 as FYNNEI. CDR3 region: CASRGSGALTGEQYF. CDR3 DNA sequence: TGTGCCAGCAGGGGTAGCGGGGCCCTCACGGGGGAGCAGTACTTC.

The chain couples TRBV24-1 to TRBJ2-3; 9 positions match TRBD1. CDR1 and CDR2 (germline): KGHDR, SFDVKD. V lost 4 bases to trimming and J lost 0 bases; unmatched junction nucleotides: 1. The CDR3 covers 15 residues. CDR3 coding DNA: TGTGCCACCAGTGAGGACAGGGGCAGCACAGATACGCAGTATTTT. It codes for CATSEDRGSTDTQYF.

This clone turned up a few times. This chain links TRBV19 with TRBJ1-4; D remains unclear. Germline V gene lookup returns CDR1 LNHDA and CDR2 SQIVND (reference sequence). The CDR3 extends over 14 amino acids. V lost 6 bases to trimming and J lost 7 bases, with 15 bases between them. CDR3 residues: CASSRWRAGEKLFF. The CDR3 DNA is TGTGCCAGTAGCCGGTGGAGGGCGGGTGAAAAACTGTTTTTT.

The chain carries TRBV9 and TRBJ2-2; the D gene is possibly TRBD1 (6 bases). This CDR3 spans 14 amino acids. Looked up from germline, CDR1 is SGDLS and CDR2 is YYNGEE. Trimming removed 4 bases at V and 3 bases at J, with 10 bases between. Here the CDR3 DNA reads TGTGCCAGCAGCACCACAGGGTACACCGGGGAGCTGTTTTTT. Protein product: CASSTTGYTGELFF.

In nucleotides, the CDR3 is TGTGCCAGCAGCCCTCTGACAGGGGGTCGGAATTCACCCCTCCACTTT. It yields the protein CASSPLTGGRNSPLHF. The chain couples TRBV28 to TRBJ1-6; 9 bases fit TRBD1. The CDR3 consists of 16 residues. Germline V gene data show CDR1 as MDHEN and CDR2 as SYDVKM. V was pared by 6 bases and J by 7 bases, with 10 bases of the junction left unmatched. The full variable domain, its missing parts supplied by reference TRBV28 and TRBJ1-6, is DVKVTQSSRYLVKRTGEKVFLECVQDMDHENMFWYRQDPGLGLRLIYFSYDVKMKEKGDIPEGYSVSREKKERFSLILESASTNQTSMYLCASSPLTGGRNSPLHFGNGTRLTVT.

CDR3 in amino acids: CASSPGSGNTIYF. The CDR3 nucleotides read TGTGCCAGCTCACCAGGGAGTGGAAACACCATATATTTT. The rearrangement links TRBV18 to TRBJ1-3; unclear D gene. This CDR3 is built from 13 residues. The germline CDR1 and CDR2 sequences are KGHSH and LQKENI. The germline V and J ends were trimmed by 2 bases and 3 bases, with 5 bases remaining between them.

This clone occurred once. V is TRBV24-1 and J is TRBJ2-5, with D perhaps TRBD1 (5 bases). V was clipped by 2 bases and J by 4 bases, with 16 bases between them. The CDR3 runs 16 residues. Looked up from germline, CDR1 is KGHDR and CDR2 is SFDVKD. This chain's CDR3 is CATSDSGSGPAETQYF. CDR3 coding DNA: TGTGCCACCAGTGATTCGGGTTCAGGGCCCGCAGAGACCCAGTACTTC.

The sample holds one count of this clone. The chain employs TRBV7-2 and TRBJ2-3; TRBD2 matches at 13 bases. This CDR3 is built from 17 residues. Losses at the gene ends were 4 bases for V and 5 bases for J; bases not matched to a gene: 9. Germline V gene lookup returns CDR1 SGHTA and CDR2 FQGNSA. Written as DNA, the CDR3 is TGTGCCAGCAGCTCGGGCACTAGCGGGGGGGCCGTAGATACGCAGTATTTT. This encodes CASSSGTSGGAVDTQYF.

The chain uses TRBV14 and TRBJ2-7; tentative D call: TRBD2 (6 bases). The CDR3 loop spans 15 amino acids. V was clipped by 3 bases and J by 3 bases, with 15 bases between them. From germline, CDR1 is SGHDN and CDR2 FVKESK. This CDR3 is CASSQSLGGVYEQYF. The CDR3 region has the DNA TGTGCCAGCAGCCAGTCCTTGGGCGGGGTCTACGAGCAGTACTTC.

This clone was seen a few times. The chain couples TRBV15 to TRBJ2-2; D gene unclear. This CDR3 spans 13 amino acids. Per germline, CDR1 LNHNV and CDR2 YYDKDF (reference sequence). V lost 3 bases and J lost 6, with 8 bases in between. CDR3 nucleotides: TGTGCCACCAGCAGGATTGAGTCCGGGGAGCTGTTTTTT. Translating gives CATSRIESGELFF.

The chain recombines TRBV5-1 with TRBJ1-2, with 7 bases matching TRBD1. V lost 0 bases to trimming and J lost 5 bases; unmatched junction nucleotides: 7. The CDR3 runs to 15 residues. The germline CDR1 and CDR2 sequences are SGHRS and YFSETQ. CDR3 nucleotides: TGCGCCAGCAGCTTGGCCGGTGACAGGGCTTATGGCTACACCTTC. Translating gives CASSLAGDRAYGYTF.

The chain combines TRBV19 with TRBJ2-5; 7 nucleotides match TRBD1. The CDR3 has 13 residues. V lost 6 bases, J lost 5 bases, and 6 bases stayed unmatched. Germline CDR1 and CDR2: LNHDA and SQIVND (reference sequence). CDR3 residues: CASSRGGRETQYF. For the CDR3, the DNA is TGTGCCAGTAGCCGAGGGGGCCGGGAGACCCAGTACTTC.

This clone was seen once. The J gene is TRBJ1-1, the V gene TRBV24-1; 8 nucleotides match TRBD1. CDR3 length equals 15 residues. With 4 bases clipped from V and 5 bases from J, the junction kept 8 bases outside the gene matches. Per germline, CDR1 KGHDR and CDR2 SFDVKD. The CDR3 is CATSDTTGEETEAFF. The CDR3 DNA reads TGTGCCACCAGTGACACGACAGGGGAGGAAACTGAAGCTTTCTTT.

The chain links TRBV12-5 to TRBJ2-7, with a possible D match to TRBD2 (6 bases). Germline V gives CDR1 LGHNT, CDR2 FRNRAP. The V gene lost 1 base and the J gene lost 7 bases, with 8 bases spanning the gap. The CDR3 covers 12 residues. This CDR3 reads CASGLEGREQYF. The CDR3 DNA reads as TGTGCTAGTGGTTTGGAGGGGAGGGAGCAGTACTTC.

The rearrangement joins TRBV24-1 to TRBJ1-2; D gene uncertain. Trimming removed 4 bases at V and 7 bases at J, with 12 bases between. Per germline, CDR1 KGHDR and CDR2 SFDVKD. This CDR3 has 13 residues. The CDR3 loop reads CATSEPLDTGYTF. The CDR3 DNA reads TGTGCCACCAGTGAGCCATTAGACACTGGCTACACCTTC.

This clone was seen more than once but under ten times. In nucleotides, the CDR3 is TGTGCCAGTGGGGGGGGAGGCTACACCTTC. The encoded protein is CASGGGGYTF. The V call is TRBV21-1, the J call TRBJ1-2. TRBV21-1 corresponds to a pseudogene. The CDR3 runs 10 residues.

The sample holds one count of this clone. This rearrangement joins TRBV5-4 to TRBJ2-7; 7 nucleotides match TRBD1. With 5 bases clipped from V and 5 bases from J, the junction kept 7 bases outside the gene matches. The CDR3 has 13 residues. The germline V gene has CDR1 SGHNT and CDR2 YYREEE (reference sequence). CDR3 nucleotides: TGTGCCAGCAGTCAGGACAGGTTCCACGAGCAGTACTTC. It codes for CASSQDRFHEQYF. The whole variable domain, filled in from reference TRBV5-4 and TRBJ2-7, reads ETGVTQSPTHLIKTRGQQVTLRCSSQSGHNTVSWYQQALGQGPQFIFQYYREEENGRGNFPPRFSGLQFPNYSSELNVNALELDDSALYLCASSQDRFHEQYFGPGTRLTVT.

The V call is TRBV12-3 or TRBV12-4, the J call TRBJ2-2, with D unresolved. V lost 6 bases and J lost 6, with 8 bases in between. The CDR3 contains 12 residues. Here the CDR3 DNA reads TGTGCCAGCAGCCCTAGTCCCGGGGAGCTGTTTTTT. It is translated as CASSPSPGELFF.